This T cell receptor (beta chain) emerged from a study of Graves' ophthalmopathy and Graves' hyperthyroidism. Germline V gene data show CDR1 as MNHEY and CDR2 as SMNVEV (reference sequence). CDR3 length: 17 residues. V was clipped by 3 bases and J by 4 bases, with 21 bases between them. For repertoire sequencing, the TCR beta CDR3 regions were amplified from RNA transcripts. HTBI-primed RT-PCR formed the first round, and a multiplex PCR formed the second. In TCRdb, the multiplex PCR reads were re-called with MiXCR into one record per CDR3 protein. This table holds about 590,000 distinct CDR3 sequences, less than 45% found once.

The sequenced material came from peripheral blood or thyroid tissue (not recorded which). This TCR came from an adult man with Graves' hyperthyroidism. This chain uses TRBV27 with TRBJ1-1; maybe TRBD1 (6 bases). The CDR3 nucleotides are TGTGCCAGCAGTTTGCGGGCTATCGGGGGCGCCGGCACTGAAGCTTTCTTT. This encodes CASSLRAIGGAGTEAFF.